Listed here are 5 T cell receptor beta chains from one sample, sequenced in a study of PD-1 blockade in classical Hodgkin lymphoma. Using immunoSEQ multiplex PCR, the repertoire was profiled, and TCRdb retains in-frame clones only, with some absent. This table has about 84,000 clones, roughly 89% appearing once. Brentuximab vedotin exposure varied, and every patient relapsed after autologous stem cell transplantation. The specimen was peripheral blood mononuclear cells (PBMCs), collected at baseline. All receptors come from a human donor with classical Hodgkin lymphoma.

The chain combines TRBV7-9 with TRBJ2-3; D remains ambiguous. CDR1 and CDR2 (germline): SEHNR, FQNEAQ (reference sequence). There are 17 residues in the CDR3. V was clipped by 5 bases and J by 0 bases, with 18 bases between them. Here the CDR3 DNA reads TGTGCCAGCAGCCCGGGTAAGGACGGGTCTAGCACAGATACGCAGTATTTT. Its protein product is CASSPGKDGSSTDTQYF.

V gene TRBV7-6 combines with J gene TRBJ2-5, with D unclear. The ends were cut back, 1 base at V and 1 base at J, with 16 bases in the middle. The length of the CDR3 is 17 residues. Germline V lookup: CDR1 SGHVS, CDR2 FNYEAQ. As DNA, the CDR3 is TGTGCCAGCAGCTTAGGACTCTTATCGTCCGGCCAAGAGACCCAGTACTTC. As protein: CASSLGLLSSGQETQYF.

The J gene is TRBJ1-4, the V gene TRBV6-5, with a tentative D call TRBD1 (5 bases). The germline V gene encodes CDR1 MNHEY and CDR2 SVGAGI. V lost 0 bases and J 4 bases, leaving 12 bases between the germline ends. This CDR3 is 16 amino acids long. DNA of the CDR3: TGTGCCAGCAGTTACTCGACGGGACGGAGTAATGAAAAACTGTTTTTT. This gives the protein CASSYSTGRSNEKLFF.

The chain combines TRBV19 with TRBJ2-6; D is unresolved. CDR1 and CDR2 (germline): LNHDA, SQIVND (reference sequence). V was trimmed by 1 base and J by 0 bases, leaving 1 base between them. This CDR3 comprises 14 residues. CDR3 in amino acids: CASSIGSGANVLTF. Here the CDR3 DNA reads TGTGCCAGTAGTATAGGCTCTGGGGCCAACGTCCTGACTTTC.

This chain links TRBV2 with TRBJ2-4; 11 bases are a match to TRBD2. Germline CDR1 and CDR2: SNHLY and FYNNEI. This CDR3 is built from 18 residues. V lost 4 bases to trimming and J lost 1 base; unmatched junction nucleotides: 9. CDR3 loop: CASSALAGGGSAKNIQYF. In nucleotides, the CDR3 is TGTGCCAGCAGTGCGCTAGCGGGAGGAGGGTCGGCCAAAAACATTCAGTACTTC.